This T cell receptor beta chain was identified in a study of T-cell memory formation after mild COVID-19. Trimming took 2 bases from V and 3 from J; bases not matched to a gene: 7. The CDR3 contains 17 residues. From germline, CDR1 is MNHEY and CDR2 SVGEGT. Each CDR3 protein is one row after TCRdb ran MiXCR on the 5' RACE reads. Of about 310,000 distinct CDR3 sequences listed, roughly 15% are singletons. The sequencing input was PBMCs or a T cell subset sorted from them (not recorded which). This chain uses TRBV6-2 or TRBV6-3 with TRBJ2-2, with TRBD1 matching 9 bases. This TCR was recovered from a man between 18 and 35 years old who had mild COVID-19 (a few samples of this study predate the infection). Cell type and time point are not known. The CDR3 DNA sequence: TGTGCCAGCAGTTACCTAACGGACAGGGGTTACACCGGGGAGCTGTTTTTT. Protein product: CASSYLTDRGYTGELFF.